Here is one TCR beta chain with its context. What it binds is not known. These data are taken from a study of response to subunit inactivated influenza vaccine. A single record per CDR3 protein comes from TCRdb applying MiXCR to the RT-PCR reads. The data hold around 850,000 distinct CDR3 sequences, with roughly 20% observed a single time. Broader study findings: It was suggested by the authors that few new T cells are recruited by each seasonal influenza vaccination.

V was trimmed by 3 bases and J by 4 bases, leaving 12 bases between them. Germline values: CDR1 LNHNV, CDR2 YYDKDF (reference sequence). The CDR3 has 14 amino acids. The sequence was collected from a man over 45 who received an inactivated influenza vaccine. The chain employs TRBV15 and TRBJ1-1; a possible D gene is TRBD1 (6 bases). The sequencing used PBMCs from blood, collected 4 to 6 days after vaccination. The CDR3 bases are TGTGCCACCAGCAGCCTCGAAGGGGGCACTGAAGCTTTCTTT. Translating it yields CATSSLEGGTEAFF.